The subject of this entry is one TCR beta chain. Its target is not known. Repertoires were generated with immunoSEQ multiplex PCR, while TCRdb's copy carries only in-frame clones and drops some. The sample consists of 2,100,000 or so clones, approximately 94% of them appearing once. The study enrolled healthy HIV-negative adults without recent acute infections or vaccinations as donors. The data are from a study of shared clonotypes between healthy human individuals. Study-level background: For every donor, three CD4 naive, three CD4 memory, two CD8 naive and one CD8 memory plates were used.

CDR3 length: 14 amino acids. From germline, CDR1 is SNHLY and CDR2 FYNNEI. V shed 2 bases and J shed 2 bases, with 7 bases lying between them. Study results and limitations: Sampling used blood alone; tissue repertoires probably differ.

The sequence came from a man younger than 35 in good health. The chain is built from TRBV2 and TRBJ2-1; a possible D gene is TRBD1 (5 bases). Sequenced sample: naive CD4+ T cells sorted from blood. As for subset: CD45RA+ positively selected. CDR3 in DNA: TGTGCCAGCAGTGAAAGGACAACCTACAATGAGCAGTTCTTC. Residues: CASSERTTYNEQFF.